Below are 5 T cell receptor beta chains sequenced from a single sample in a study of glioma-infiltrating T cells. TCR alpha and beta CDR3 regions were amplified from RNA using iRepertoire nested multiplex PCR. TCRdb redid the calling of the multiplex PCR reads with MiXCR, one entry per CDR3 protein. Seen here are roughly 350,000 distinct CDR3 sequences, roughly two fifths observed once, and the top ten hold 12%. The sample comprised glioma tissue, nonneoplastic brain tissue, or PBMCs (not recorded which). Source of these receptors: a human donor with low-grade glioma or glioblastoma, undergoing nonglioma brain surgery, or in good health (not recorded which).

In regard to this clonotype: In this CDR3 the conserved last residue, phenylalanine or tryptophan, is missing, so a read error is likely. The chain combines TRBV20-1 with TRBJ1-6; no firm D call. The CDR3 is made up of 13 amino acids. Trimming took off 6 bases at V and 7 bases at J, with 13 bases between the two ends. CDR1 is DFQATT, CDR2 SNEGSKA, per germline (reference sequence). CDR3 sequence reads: CSASGVGNSPLHL. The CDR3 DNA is TGCAGTGCGAGTGGGGTAGGGAATTCACCCCTCCACCTT.

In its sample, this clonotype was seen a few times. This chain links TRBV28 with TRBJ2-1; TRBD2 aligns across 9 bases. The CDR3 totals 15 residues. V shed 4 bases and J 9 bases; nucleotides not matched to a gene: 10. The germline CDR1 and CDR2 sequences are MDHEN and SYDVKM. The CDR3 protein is CASSSLIAGAGEQFF. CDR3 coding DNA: TGTGCCAGCAGTTCCCTCATAGCGGGAGCAGGTGAGCAGTTCTTC.

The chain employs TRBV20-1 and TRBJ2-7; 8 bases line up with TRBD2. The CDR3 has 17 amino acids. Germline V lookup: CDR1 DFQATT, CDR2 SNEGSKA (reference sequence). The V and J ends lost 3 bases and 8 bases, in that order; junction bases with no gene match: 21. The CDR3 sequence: CSASTQAGGQPGEKQYF. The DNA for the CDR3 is TGCAGTGCTAGTACCCAGGCGGGAGGCCAACCCGGAGAGAAGCAGTACTTC.

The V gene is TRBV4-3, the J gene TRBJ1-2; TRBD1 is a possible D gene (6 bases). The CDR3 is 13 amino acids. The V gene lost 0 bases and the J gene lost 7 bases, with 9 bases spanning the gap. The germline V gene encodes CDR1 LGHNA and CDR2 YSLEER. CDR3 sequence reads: CASSQEAGAGYTF. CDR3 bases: TGCGCCAGCAGCCAAGAAGCGGGGGCTGGCTACACCTTC.

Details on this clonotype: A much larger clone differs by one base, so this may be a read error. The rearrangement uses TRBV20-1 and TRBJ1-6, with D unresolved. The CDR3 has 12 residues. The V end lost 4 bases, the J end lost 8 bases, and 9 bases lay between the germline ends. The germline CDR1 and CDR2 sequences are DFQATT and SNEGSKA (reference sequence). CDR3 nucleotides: TGCAGTGCTAAGATGGCTGATTCACCCCTCCACTTT. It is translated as CSAKMADSPLHF.